The rows below give T cell receptor beta chains drawn from one sample of a study of regulatory T cells in long-lasting Graves disease. TCRdb used MiXCR to reprocess the multiplex PCR reads, holding one entry per CDR3 protein. The sample records about 420,000 distinct CDR3 sequences, approximately 16% being singletons. These data are also associated with another study on T cells in Graves' hyperthyroidism and ophthalmopathy.

The starting material was peripheral blood mononuclear cells (PBMCs), obtained at new diagnosis, from a patient treated with antithyroid drugs. These receptors were taken from a woman aged 18-30 years with Graves disease. Both conserved end residues are part of each CDR3. Fields, in order: clone size, J gene, V gene, D gene, CDR3 protein, CDR3 DNA. D genes are given only for firm matches. A clone size is listed for some rows: how often the clone was seen (once, few, many), or a class if it is expanded.

>few|TRBJ2-1|TRBV14|.
CASKLDSYNEQFF
TGTGCCAGCAAACTCGACTCCTACAATGAGCAGTTCTTC
>many|TRBJ1-5|TRBV28|.
CASRPAGRAQPQHF
TGTGCCAGCAGACCCGCGGGGCGCGCCCAGCCCCAGCATTTT
>many|TRBJ2-5|TRBV11-3|.
CASSPWLSTLRQETQYF
TGTGCCAGCAGCCCCTGGTTGTCTACCTTGAGGCAAGAGACCCAGTACTTC
>many|TRBJ1-2|TRBV27|TRBD1
CASSLYSGQGFSYGYTF
TGTGCCAGCAGTTTATACTCGGGACAGGGATTTAGCTATGGCTACACCTTC
>.|TRBJ2-2|TRBV27|TRBD1
CASRRQGGNTGELFF
TGTGCCAGCAGGCGACAGGGTGGTAACACCGGGGAGCTGTTTTTT
>.|TRBJ2-2|TRBV5-1|.
CASSLGTYTGELFF
TGCGCCAGCAGCTTGGGGACATACACCGGGGAGCTGTTTTTT
>many|TRBJ1-1|TRBV5-1|TRBD1
CASSLSGGGRGTEAFF
TGCGCCAGCAGCTTGTCAGGGGGCGGACGGGGCACTGAAGCTTTCTTT
>few|TRBJ2-7|TRBV27|.
CASSRAGHSYEQYF
TGTGCCAGCAGTCGTGCGGGGCACTCCTACGAGCAGTACTTC
>.|TRBJ1-2|TRBV18|.
CASSPIDTNYGYTF
TGTGCCAGCTCACCAATCGACACTAACTATGGCTACACCTTC
>.|TRBJ2-6|TRBV2|.
CASKTPHSGANVLTF
TGTGCCAGCAAGACCCCCCACTCTGGGGCCAACGTCCTGACTTTC
>many|TRBJ1-2|TRBV6-5|.
CASSYEGRGYTF
TGTGCCAGCAGTTATGAGGGACGTGGCTACACCTTC
>many|TRBJ2-5|TRBV7-3|.
CASSLIGETQYF
TGTGCCAGCAGCTTAATCGGAGAGACCCAGTACTTC
>.|TRBJ1-1|TRBV6-1|TRBD1
CASSLRGQGAMGTEAFF
TGTGCCAGCAGTCTACGGGGACAGGGGGCTATGGGGACTGAAGCTTTCTTT
>few|TRBJ2-7|TRBV24-1|.
CATSDPTDYEQYF
TGTGCCACCAGTGACCCGACAGACTACGAGCAGTACTTC
>.|TRBJ2-7|TRBV5-1|.
CASSLAMVEAGGFPEQYF
TGCGCCAGCAGCTTGGCCATGGTGGAGGCAGGGGGGTTCCCCGAGCAGTACTTC
>many|TRBJ1-1|TRBV28|.
CASQDIMNTEAFF
TGTGCCAGCCAGGACATAATGAACACTGAAGCTTTCTTT
>many|TRBJ1-1|TRBV12-3/TRBV12-4|.
CAINTPAGANTEAFF
TGTGCCATAAACACGCCGGCAGGGGCTAACACTGAAGCTTTCTTT
>many|TRBJ1-1|TRBV20-1|.
CSARDSMNTEAFF
TGCAGTGCTAGAGATTCCATGAACACTGAAGCTTTCTTT
>.|TRBJ1-5|TRBV19|.
CASSKEEGGPNQPQHF
TGTGCCAGTAGTAAAGAGGAGGGAGGACCCAATCAGCCCCAGCATTTT
>many|TRBJ2-7|TRBV15|TRBD1
CATSSGTDYEQYF
TGTGCCACCAGCAGCGGGACAGACTACGAGCAGTACTTC
>many|TRBJ2-3|TRBV3-1|TRBD1
CASSQGTGVGTDTQYF
TGTGCCAGCAGCCAAGGTACAGGGGTAGGCACAGATACGCAGTATTTT
>many|TRBJ1-5|TRBV7-2|.
CASSLGLTGSNQPQHF
TGTGCCAGCAGCTTAGGGCTCACCGGGAGCAATCAGCCCCAGCATTTT
>many|TRBJ1-1|TRBV3-1|.
CASSQAVVAEAFF
TGTGCCAGCAGCCAAGCGGTGGTCGCTGAAGCTTTCTTT
>.|TRBJ1-3|TRBV7-8|.
CASSKDGGLYSGNTIYF
TGTGCCAGCAGCAAAGACGGGGGTCTCTACTCTGGAAACACCATATATTTT
>many|TRBJ2-7|TRBV7-2|.
CASSFPEGHYEQYF
TGTGCCAGCAGCTTCCCCGAGGGCCATTACGAGCAGTACTTC
>.|TRBJ2-1|TRBV7-9|TRBD1
CASGPGQQNSYNEQFF
TGTGCCAGCGGACCGGGACAGCAGAACTCCTACAATGAGCAGTTCTTC
>.|TRBJ1-2|TRBV20-1|.
CSARDQTLNTF
TGCAGTGCTAGAGATCAAACACTAAACACCTTC
>.|TRBJ2-7|TRBV6-4|.
CASSENAGPYEQYF
TGTGCCAGCAGTGAAAATGCGGGACCCTACGAGCAGTACTTC
>few|TRBJ2-1|TRBV9|.
CASSVAAAYNEQFF
TGTGCCAGCAGCGTAGCTGCGGCTTACAATGAGCAGTTCTTC
>many|TRBJ2-7|TRBV20-1|TRBD1
CSASPLGTGSSSYEQYF
TGCAGTGCTAGCCCCTTGGGGACAGGGTCCTCCTCCTACGAGCAGTACTTC
>many|TRBJ2-7|TRBV27|TRBD2
CASGLAGASYEQYF
TGTGCCAGCGGACTAGCGGGAGCTTCTTACGAGCAGTACTTC
>.|TRBJ2-2|TRBV12-3/TRBV12-4|TRBD2
CASSRVAGGGTGELFF
TGTGCCAGCAGTCGAGTAGCGGGAGGAGGTACCGGGGAGCTGTTTTTT
>few|TRBJ2-3|TRBV10-1|.
CASSESGLDTQYF
TGCGCCAGCAGTGAGTCAGGGCTAGATACGCAGTATTTT
>many|TRBJ2-1|TRBV27|.
CASSLPTGAEQFF
TGTGCCAGCAGTTTACCGACAGGCGCTGAGCAGTTCTTC
>.|TRBJ1-1|TRBV7-2|.
CASSFSRQRNTEAFF
TGTGCCAGCAGCTTTAGCCGACAGAGGAACACTGAAGCTTTCTTT
>many|TRBJ2-2|TRBV28|.
CASSSQAAAYHTGELFF
TGTGCCAGCAGTTCCCAGGCAGCGGCCTATCACACCGGGGAGCTGTTTTTT
>.|TRBJ1-4|TRBV20-1|.
CSPGFATNEKLFF
TGCAGTCCGGGTTTTGCAACTAATGAAAAACTGTTTTTT
>many|TRBJ2-1|TRBV6-1|.
CASRTTGPSNEQFF
TGTGCCAGCAGGACGACAGGCCCAAGCAATGAGCAGTTCTTC
>many|TRBJ2-1|TRBV2|TRBD2
CASSEARLAGGPYEQFF
TGTGCCAGCAGTGAAGCGCGGTTAGCGGGAGGGCCTTATGAGCAGTTCTTC
>many|TRBJ1-2|TRBV20-1|TRBD1
CSAPPTGALHYGYTF
TGCAGTGCTCCCCCTACAGGGGCTCTCCACTATGGCTACACCTTC
>few|TRBJ2-1|TRBV6-1|.
CASRPPATYNEQFF
TGTGCCAGCAGGCCCCCGGCGACCTACAATGAGCAGTTCTTC
>many|TRBJ2-3|TRBV9|TRBD2
CASSSSGLEGTDTQYF
TGTGCCAGCAGCTCCTCGGGACTAGAGGGCACAGATACGCAGTATTTT
>many|TRBJ2-1|TRBV18|.
CASSPPGEQFF
TGTGCCAGCTCACCCCCAGGGGAGCAGTTCTTC
>.|TRBJ2-3|TRBV16|TRBD1
CASSHGTGDTDTQYF
TGTGCCAGCAGCCACGGGACAGGGGATACAGATACGCAGTATTTT
>.|TRBJ2-2|TRBV5-1|.
CASSLRGPAGELFF
TGCGCCAGCAGTCTCCGGGGGCCGGCCGGGGAGCTGTTTTTT
>many|TRBJ2-1|TRBV28|.
CASIKGEPYNEQFF
TGTGCCAGCATTAAGGGGGAACCCTACAATGAGCAGTTCTTC
>many|TRBJ2-7|TRBV12-3/TRBV12-4|TRBD1
CASSSPGTGGYEQYF
TGTGCCAGCAGTTCCCCCGGGACAGGGGGCTACGAGCAGTACTTC
>medium-sized|TRBJ2-7|TRBV15|.
CATRDTPSYEQYF
TGTGCCACCAGGGACACTCCTTCCTACGAGCAGTACTTC
>many|TRBJ2-5|TRBV10-3|TRBD1
CAIRDRGQETQYF
TGTGCCATCAGGGACAGGGGGCAAGAGACCCAGTACTTC
>.|TRBJ2-3|TRBV5-1|.
CASRQMAGHTDTQYF
TGCGCCAGCAGGCAAATGGCGGGGCACACAGATACGCAGTATTTT
>many|TRBJ2-7|TRBV11-2|.
CASSLVGRGYEQYF
TGTGCCAGCAGCTTAGTGGGCAGGGGTTACGAGCAGTACTTC
>.|TRBJ2-7|TRBV12-3/TRBV12-4|.
CASSFGAGTGGYEQYF
.
>many|TRBJ2-1|TRBV7-9|.
CASSFLLSSYNEQFF
TGTGCCAGCAGCTTCCTCCTGAGCTCCTACAATGAGCAGTTCTTC
>many|TRBJ2-7|TRBV29-1|TRBD2
CSVLTSGPYEQYF
TGCAGCGTTTTGACTAGCGGGCCCTACGAGCAGTACTTC
>.|TRBJ2-7|TRBV15|.
CATSRGWDYEQYF
TGTGCCACCAGCAGAGGGTGGGACTACGAGCAGTACTTC
>many|TRBJ2-2|TRBV28|TRBD1
CASSSGTGTLNTGELFF
TGTGCCAGCAGCTCCGGGACAGGGACATTGAACACCGGGGAGCTGTTTTTT
>.|TRBJ2-7|TRBV7-9|TRBD2
CSSSSGLAVYEQYF
TGTTCCAGCAGCTCAGGACTAGCAGTATACGAGCAGTACTTC
>few|TRBJ2-5|TRBV2|.
CAIPLRGETQYF
TGTGCCATTCCCCTTCGGGGGGAGACCCAGTACTTC
>.|TRBJ2-7|TRBV7-2|TRBD2
CASSLLELAELHF
TGTGCCAGCAGCTTATTAGAACTAGCGGAGCTCCACTTC